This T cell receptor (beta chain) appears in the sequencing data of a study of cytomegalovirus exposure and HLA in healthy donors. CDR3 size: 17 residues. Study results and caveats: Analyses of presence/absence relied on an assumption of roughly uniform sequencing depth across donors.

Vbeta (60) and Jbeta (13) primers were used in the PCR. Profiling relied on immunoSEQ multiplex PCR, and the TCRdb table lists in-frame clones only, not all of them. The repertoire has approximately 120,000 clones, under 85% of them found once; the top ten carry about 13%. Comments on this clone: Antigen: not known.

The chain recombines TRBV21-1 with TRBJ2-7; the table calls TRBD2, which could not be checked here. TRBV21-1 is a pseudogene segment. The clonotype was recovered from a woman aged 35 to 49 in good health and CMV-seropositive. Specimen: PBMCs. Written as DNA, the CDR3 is TGTGCCAGCAGCAGAGAACGAAGCGGGAGGGCCAGGAACGAGCAGTACTTC. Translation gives CASSRERSGRARNEQYF.